This is a list of T cell receptor beta chains from one sample in a study of T cell repertoires in cytomegalovirus infection. TCRdb itself ran the reads through MiXCR, one entry per CDR3 protein. Of roughly 230,000 distinct CDR3 sequences detected, roughly 20% appear once; the ten largest clones hold 15% to 20%. The sample taken for sequencing was CD8+ T cells from PBMCs. The receptors stem from a human donor in good health (CMV status not recorded). Some clones in this sample may be carry-over from other donors' samples. Both conserved end residues are part of each CDR3. Only some rows state a clone size, as once, few, many or a class for expanded clones.

v_gene: TRBV28
abundance: -
CDR3aa: CASSRQTAGQYF

v_gene: TRBV27
abundance: -
CDR3aa: CASSLSWTEETQYF

v_gene: TRBV2
abundance: -
CDR3aa: CATSRAAGELFF

v_gene: TRBV7-2
abundance: many
CDR3aa: CASSPEWDGGFANQPQHF

v_gene: TRBV7-8
abundance: -
CDR3aa: CASSLAADTDTQYF

v_gene: TRBV7-4
abundance: -
CDR3aa: CASSPRPPGLASQETQYF

v_gene: TRBV7-2
abundance: -
CDR3aa: CASVEIYGYTF

v_gene: TRBV6-6
abundance: -
CDR3aa: CASSPHRGIQDTQYF

v_gene: TRBV2
abundance: -
CDR3aa: CASSEERPEAFF

v_gene: TRBV28
abundance: many
CDR3aa: CASSTRASYEQYF

v_gene: TRBV29-1
abundance: -
CDR3aa: CSVVWTGGIESGYTF

v_gene: TRBV20-1
abundance: many
CDR3aa: CSAGLTETYEQYF

v_gene: TRBV4-1
abundance: -
CDR3aa: CASSQGQGGNQPQHF

v_gene: TRBV20-1
abundance: -
CDR3aa: CSARRKNTEAFF

v_gene: TRBV20-1
abundance: -
CDR3aa: CSASSSGGFTDTQYF

v_gene: TRBV27
abundance: once
CDR3aa: CASSIGLEPGELFF

v_gene: TRBV20-1
abundance: few
CDR3aa: CSARTEGQAYGYTF

v_gene: TRBV9
abundance: -
CDR3aa: CASSTRTDTGANVLTF

v_gene: TRBV5-1
abundance: -
CDR3aa: CASSLGLAGGQPKYNEQFF

v_gene: TRBV29-1
abundance: -
CDR3aa: CSVDIRGDTGELFF

v_gene: TRBV2
abundance: few
CDR3aa: CASIGQGTDTQYF

v_gene: TRBV29-1
abundance: few
CDR3aa: CSGSIGTGGDEQYF

v_gene: TRBV19
abundance: -
CDR3aa: CASSMVPTGTGFSPLHF

v_gene: TRBV7-2
abundance: many
CDR3aa: CASSNWDRAVYTEAFF

v_gene: TRBV27
abundance: -
CDR3aa: CASGRGNTEAFF

v_gene: TRBV28
abundance: many
CDR3aa: CASSFLQGAGEQYF

v_gene: TRBV20-1
abundance: -
CDR3aa: CSPGGQGVREKLFF

v_gene: TRBV6-5
abundance: -
CDR3aa: CASSYYPMGETQYF

v_gene: TRBV4-1
abundance: once
CDR3aa: CASSQGSEGAPYF

v_gene: TRBV2
abundance: few
CDR3aa: CASSVYGSYEQYF

v_gene: TRBV19
abundance: few
CDR3aa: CASSTDNQPQHF

v_gene: TRBV20-1
abundance: -
CDR3aa: CSARDSSQGRARGDSPLHF